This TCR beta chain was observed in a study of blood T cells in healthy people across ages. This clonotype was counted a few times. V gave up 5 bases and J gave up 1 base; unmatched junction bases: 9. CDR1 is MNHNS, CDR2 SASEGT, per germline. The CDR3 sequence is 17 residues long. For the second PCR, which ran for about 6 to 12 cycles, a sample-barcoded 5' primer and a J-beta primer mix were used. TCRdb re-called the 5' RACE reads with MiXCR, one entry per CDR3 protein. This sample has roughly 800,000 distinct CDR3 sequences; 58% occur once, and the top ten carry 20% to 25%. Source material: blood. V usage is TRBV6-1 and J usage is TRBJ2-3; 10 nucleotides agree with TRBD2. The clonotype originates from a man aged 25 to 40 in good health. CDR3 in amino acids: CASSPRGSGRRTDTQYF. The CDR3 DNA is TGTGCCAGCAGTCCAAGAGGTAGCGGGAGGCGCACAGATACGCAGTATTTT.